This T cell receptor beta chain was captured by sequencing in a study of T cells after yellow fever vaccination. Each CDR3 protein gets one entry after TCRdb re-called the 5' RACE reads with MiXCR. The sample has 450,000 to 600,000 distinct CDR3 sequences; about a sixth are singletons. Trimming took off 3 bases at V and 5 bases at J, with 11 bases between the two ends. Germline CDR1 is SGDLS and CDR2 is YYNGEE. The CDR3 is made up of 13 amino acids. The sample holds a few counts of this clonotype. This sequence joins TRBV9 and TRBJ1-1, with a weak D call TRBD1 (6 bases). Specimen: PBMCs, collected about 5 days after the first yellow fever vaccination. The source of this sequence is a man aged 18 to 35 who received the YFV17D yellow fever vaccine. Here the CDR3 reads CASSETGSTEAFF. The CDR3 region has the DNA TGTGCCAGCAGCGAAACAGGGTCGACTGAAGCTTTCTTT. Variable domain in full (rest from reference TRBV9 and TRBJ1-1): DSGVTQTPKHLITATGQRVTLRCSPRSGDLSVYWYQQSLDQGLQFLIQYYNGEERAKGNILERFSAQQFPDLHSELNLSSLELGDSALYFCASSETGSTEAFFGQGTRLTVV.